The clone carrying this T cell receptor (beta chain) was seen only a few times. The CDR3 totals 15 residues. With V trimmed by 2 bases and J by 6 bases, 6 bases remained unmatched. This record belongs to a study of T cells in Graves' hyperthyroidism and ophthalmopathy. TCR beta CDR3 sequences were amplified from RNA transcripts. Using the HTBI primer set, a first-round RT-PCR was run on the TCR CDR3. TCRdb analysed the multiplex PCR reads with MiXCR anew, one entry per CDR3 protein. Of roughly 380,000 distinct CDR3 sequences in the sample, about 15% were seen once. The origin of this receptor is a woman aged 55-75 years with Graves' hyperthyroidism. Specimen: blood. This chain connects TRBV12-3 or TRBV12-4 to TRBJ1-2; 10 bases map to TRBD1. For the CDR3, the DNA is TGTGCCAGCAGTTTATGGACAGGGGGACCTCATGGCTACACCTTC. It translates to CASSLWTGGPHGYTF.